This T cell receptor beta chain comes out of a study of beta chain features in type 1 diabetes. Study-wide points: Among all four CD4+ subsets, Type 1 diabetes patients had TCRB CDR3s that were moderately but significantly shorter.

Germline V lookup: CDR1 ENHRY, CDR2 SYGVKD. The CDR3 spans 17 residues. Trimming removed 0 bases from V and 5 bases from J; junction bases left unmatched: 10. A few counts support this clone. What it binds is unknown. The authors reverse transcribed all of the isolated RNA, so sequencing captured expressed TCRB transcripts. The repertoire was sequenced with immunoSEQ multiplex PCR; TCRdb's copy has only in-frame clones and lacks some. The sample gives approximately 250,000 clones, over 8.5% of which show up once; under 0.035% is in the top ten. This TCR came from a woman between 18 and 30 years old in good health. The sequenced sample was naive CD4+ T cells from blood. The V gene is TRBV10-3, the J gene TRBJ2-1, with TRBD1 matching over 7 bases. The CDR3 DNA is TGTGCCATCAGTGAGTCGACCCGACAGGGCTCTCACAATGAGCAGTTCTTC. Protein product: CAISESTRQGSHNEQFF.